The 31 T cell receptor beta chains listed next were all sequenced from one sample in a study of T cells in Graves' hyperthyroidism and ophthalmopathy. Amplified TCR beta CDR3 regions came from RNA transcripts. During a first-round RT-PCR of the TCR CDR3, the HTBI primer set was used. TCRdb re-derived calls from the multiplex PCR reads in MiXCR, one entry per CDR3 protein. Here the sample spans 600,000 to 900,000 distinct CDR3 sequences, around 15% being singletons. Material: blood. The source of these receptors is a man aged 18 to 35 with Graves' hyperthyroidism.

This chain connects TRBV14 to TRBJ2-7; 7 nucleotides align to TRBD1. The CDR3 has 16 residues. V was clipped by 0 bases and J by 3 bases; unmatched bases: 8. Per the germline V gene, CDR1 is SGHDN and CDR2 is FVKESK. The CDR3 DNA follows: TGTGCCAGCAGCCAAGAAGGGACAGCTACAATCTACGAGCAGTACTTC. As protein: CASSQEGTATIYEQYF.

This clonotype has more than one count but fewer than ten. The J gene is TRBJ2-7, the V gene TRBV7-2; tentatively, D is TRBD2 (5 bases). Germline-derived CDR1 and CDR2 are SGHTA and FQGNSA. V dropped 2 bases and J dropped 0 bases, with 11 bases sitting between them. This CDR3 is built from 15 residues. This CDR3 reads CASSLLPGSSYEQYF. DNA for the CDR3: TGTGCCAGCAGCTTATTGCCGGGGAGCTCCTACGAGCAGTACTTC.

In its sample, this clonotype was seen a few times. The chain carries TRBV28 and TRBJ2-2; 11 bases agree with TRBD2. Losses at the gene ends were 4 bases for V and 3 bases for J; bases not matched to a gene: 19. Germline assignment: CDR1 MDHEN and CDR2 SYDVKM. This CDR3 has 21 amino acids. CDR3 in amino acids: CASSSLYGPETSGEDTGELFF. For the CDR3, the DNA is TGTGCCAGCAGTTCACTATATGGCCCCGAGACTAGCGGGGAAGACACCGGGGAGCTGTTTTTT.

This clonotype was observed a few times. In DNA form, the CDR3 reads TGTGCCAGCAGTCGAGGACGGCTTCAGAACACTGAAGCTTTCTTT. Residues: CASSRGRLQNTEAFF. The rearrangement joins TRBV6-2 or TRBV6-3 to TRBJ1-1; no clear D. This CDR3 has 15 residues. V was cut by 5 bases and J by 1 base, with 14 bases left in between. Germline V gene data show CDR1 as MNHEY and CDR2 as SVGEGT.

The genes are TRBV7-8 and TRBJ2-1, with D uncertain. V was shortened by 10 bases and J by 3 bases, with 13 bases between the two germline ends. This CDR3 is 13 amino acids long. Germline CDR1 is SGHVS and CDR2 is FQNEAQ. DNA of the CDR3: TGTGCCACGTCAGGACGTCTCTACAATGAGCAGTTCTTC. It codes for CATSGRLYNEQFF.

This clonotype has only a few counts. The rearrangement uses TRBV5-1 and TRBJ2-1, with a weak D call TRBD2 (6 bases). Germline V gene data show CDR1 as SGHRS and CDR2 as YFSETQ. The V and J ends lost 2 bases and 9 bases respectively, with 9 bases between them. The CDR3 totals 12 residues. The CDR3 DNA reads TGCGCCAGCAGCTTTTGGGAGGCTGAGCAGTTCTTC. This sequence encodes CASSFWEAEQFF.

The CDR3 DNA is TGTGCCAGCAGCTTAAGGACCAGGGGATACACAGATACGCAGTATTTT. As protein: CASSLRTRGYTDTQYF. The V gene is TRBV7-9, the J gene TRBJ2-3, with D possibly TRBD1 on 6 matching bases. There are 16 residues in the CDR3. The germline V and J ends were trimmed by 2 bases and 2 bases, with 14 bases remaining between them. CDR1 is SEHNR and CDR2 is FQNEAQ in the germline V gene (reference sequence).

This clonotype showed up many times. The chain couples TRBV7-7 to TRBJ2-1; weak D call: TRBD2 (6 bases). Germline V lookup: CDR1 SSHAT, CDR2 FNYEAQ (reference sequence). The CDR3 is 14 amino acids. Between the trimmed V and J ends, which lost 5 bases and 9 bases, there was a span of 17 bases. For the CDR3, the DNA is TGTGCCAGCAGCCTACGGGACTCTAGTAGTGAGCAGTTCTTC. Translated, it gives CASSLRDSSSEQFF.

The CDR3 loop reads CASSYPGGGRGANVLTF. The DNA for the CDR3 is TGTGCCAGCAGTTACCCAGGGGGCGGGCGGGGGGCCAACGTCCTGACTTTC. The genes are TRBV12-3 or TRBV12-4 and TRBJ2-6; 8 nucleotides align to TRBD1. V gave up 4 bases and J gave up 4 bases; unmatched junction bases: 9. The CDR3 runs to 17 residues.

The chain combines TRBV18 with TRBJ2-5, with a tentative D call TRBD2 (5 bases). Germline values: CDR1 KGHSH, CDR2 LQKENI. V lost 2 bases to trimming and J lost 11 bases, with 12 bases between them. CDR3 length: 12 residues. DNA of the CDR3: TGTGCCAGCTCACCAAGAGGGTTCGGTCAGTACTTC. It is translated as CASSPRGFGQYF.

This clonotype has just a few counts. This chain links TRBV9 with TRBJ2-7; TRBD2 matches at 14 bases. Germline loops: CDR1 SGDLS, CDR2 YYNGEE. This CDR3 comprises 17 residues. J was trimmed by 4 bases and V by 4 bases; bases with no gene match: 10. The CDR3 coding sequence is TGTGCCAGCAGCTCCAAAGCCGGGACTAGCGGGAGATACGAGCAGTACTTC. Protein: CASSSKAGTSGRYEQYF.

A remark on this clonotype: This could be a read error, since a much larger clone is one nucleotide away. The V gene is TRBV27, the J gene TRBJ2-1; D tentatively reads TRBD1 or TRBD2 (6 bases each). CDR1 and CDR2 (germline): MNHEY, SMNVEV (reference sequence). This CDR3 spans 15 amino acids. The CDR3 is CASSQEGPGANERFF. The CDR3 DNA sequence: TGTGCCAGCAGTCAGGAGGGACCAGGGGCCAATGAGCGGTTCTTC.

This clonotype has only a few counts. The V and J genes are TRBV30 and TRBJ2-3; TRBD1 might be the D (5 bases). The V end was cut by 0 bases, the J end by 1 base, with 11 bases between. The CDR3 is made up of 15 amino acids. Germline CDR1 and CDR2: GTSNPN and SVGIG (reference sequence). CDR3 nucleotide sequence: TGTGCCTGGAGTGTAAAGGGGAAGGGCACAGATACGCAGTATTTT. This sequence encodes CAWSVKGKGTDTQYF.

This clonotype was seen more than once but under ten times. The chain joins TRBV7-9 to TRBJ2-7; 8 bases map to TRBD2. From germline, CDR1 is SEHNR and CDR2 FQNEAQ (reference sequence). The CDR3 length is 17 residues. V dropped 3 bases and J dropped 1; count of bases not matched to a gene: 11. CDR3 nucleotide sequence: TGTGCCAGCAGCTTTAAGACTAGCGACCTACTTTCCTACGAGCAGTACTTC. This sequence encodes CASSFKTSDLLSYEQYF. Looking up the rest from reference TRBV7-9 and TRBJ2-7 gives the full variable domain: DTGVSQNPRHKITKRGQNVTFRCDPISEHNRLYWYRQTLGQGPEFLTYFQNEAQLEKSRLLSDRFSAERPKGSFSTLEIQRTEQGDSAMYLCASSFKTSDLLSYEQYFGPGTRLTVT.

This clonotype was observed many times. The J gene is TRBJ2-7, the V gene TRBV10-3; D gene unclear. V lost 1 base and J 4 bases, leaving 8 bases between the germline ends. Germline assignment: CDR1 ENHRY and CDR2 SYGVKD. The CDR3 is 13 residues long. CDR3 DNA: TGTGCCATCAGTGAGTTGCGGATTTACGAGCAGTACTTC. Protein sequence: CAISELRIYEQYF.

This clonotype came up many times. V and J are TRBV30 and TRBJ2-2; D remains ambiguous. The CDR3 is 13 residues long. Germline CDR1 and CDR2: GTSNPN and SVGIG (reference sequence). Trimming removed 5 bases at V and 2 bases at J, with 9 bases between. CDR3 DNA: TGTGCCTGGGAGGCAGCTAACACCGGGGAGCTGTTTTTT. Translating gives CAWEAANTGELFF.

This clonotype was recorded at least ten times. The chain carries TRBV27 and TRBJ1-1; 7 bases are a match to TRBD1. The V gene's germline CDR1 is MNHEY and CDR2 SMNVEV (reference sequence). J gave up 4 bases and V 6 bases, and 8 bases lay outside the gene matches. The CDR3 has 14 amino acids. CDR3 loop: CASRSRTGVTEAFF. The DNA for the CDR3 is TGTGCCAGCAGGAGTCGAACAGGGGTCACTGAAGCTTTCTTT.

The J gene is TRBJ2-3, the V gene TRBV7-9; no firm D call. CDR3 length equals 21 residues. V lost 9 bases and J lost 2, with 36 bases in between. Germline assignment: CDR1 SEHNR and CDR2 FQNEAQ (reference sequence). In DNA, the CDR3 is TGTGCCAGTGATGCAGACCTAAGGGAAAACCTACCTTCCGAGAACACAGATACGCAGTATTTT. Translation gives CASDADLRENLPSENTDTQYF.

A few counts support this clonotype. The rearrangement links TRBV7-3 to TRBJ2-7; TRBD2 is a possible D gene (5 bases). The CDR3 runs 13 residues. V was shortened by 5 bases and J by 2 bases, with 10 bases between the two germline ends. Germline CDR1 is SGHTA and CDR2 is FQGTGA. CDR3 DNA: TGTGCCAGCAGCCAGGACGGGACCTACGAGCAGTACTTC. This codes for CASSQDGTYEQYF. The complete variable domain, with remaining parts taken from reference TRBV7-3 and TRBJ2-7, reads GAGVSQTPSNKVTEKGKYVELRCDPISGHTALYWYRQSLGQGPEFLIYFQGTGAADDSGLPNDRFFAVRPEGSVSTLKIQRTERGDSAVYLCASSQDGTYEQYFGPGTRLTVT.

The chain is built from TRBV6-1 and TRBJ1-4, with a weak D call TRBD1 (6 bases). Deletions cut 6 bases from V and 4 bases from J, with 9 bases between. CDR1 and CDR2 from the germline V gene are MNHNS and SASEGT. There are 13 residues in the CDR3. The CDR3 coding sequence is TGTGCCAGCAGGCGACAGGTTAATGAAAAACTGTTTTTT. Translated: CASRRQVNEKLFF.

There are a few counts of this clonotype. V gene TRBV25-1 combines with J gene TRBJ2-5, with 9 positions matching TRBD2. Germline V lookup: CDR1 MGHDK, CDR2 SYGVNS. The J segment lost 0 bases and the V segment lost 4 bases, leaving 3 bases of the junction unmatched. The CDR3 runs to 15 residues. CDR3 sequence reads: CASSAVAGDQETQYF. The CDR3 DNA is TGTGCCAGCAGTGCAGTAGCGGGAGACCAAGAGACCCAGTACTTC.

The V call is TRBV28, the J call TRBJ2-1, with 9 bases that match TRBD1. The germline V gene encodes CDR1 MDHEN and CDR2 SYDVKM. The CDR3 consists of 16 residues. V lost 5 bases to trimming and J lost 7 bases; unmatched junction nucleotides: 12. CDR3 coding DNA: TGTGCCAGCAGTCCAGGGACAGGGTTTACTAGGAATGAGCAGTTCTTC. Its translation is CASSPGTGFTRNEQFF. The full variable domain, its missing parts supplied by reference TRBV28 and TRBJ2-1, is DVKVTQSSRYLVKRTGEKVFLECVQDMDHENMFWYRQDPGLGLRLIYFSYDVKMKEKGDIPEGYSVSREKKERFSLILESASTNQTSMYLCASSPGTGFTRNEQFFGPGTRLTVL.

The table lists this clonotype with a few counts. Being one base from a much bigger clone, this may be a read error. The genes are TRBV7-2 and TRBJ2-3; 10 bases align to TRBD2. This CDR3 contains 20 residues. V trimming: 5 bases; J trimming: 0 bases; junction bases outside the gene matches: 17. Germline assignment: CDR1 SGHTA and CDR2 FQGNSA. In DNA, the CDR3 is TGTGCCAGCAGCCTCCGACGGACTAGCGGCCTCTGGTGGAGCACAGATACGCAGTATTTT. Translated: CASSLRRTSGLWWSTDTQYF.

This chain links TRBV25-1 with TRBJ2-3; D unresolved. The germline V and J ends were trimmed by 3 bases and 1 base, with 5 bases remaining between them. This CDR3 has 13 residues. From germline, CDR1 is MGHDK and CDR2 SYGVNS. CDR3 DNA: TGTGCCAGCAGTGATCCGGGCACAGATACGCAGTATTTT. This translates into CASSDPGTDTQYF.

The chain is built from TRBV6-2 or TRBV6-3 and TRBJ2-3; no definite D call. The V end was cut by 10 bases, the J end by 5 bases, with 10 bases between. The CDR3 consists of 11 residues. CDR1 and CDR2 from the germline V gene are MNHEY and SVGEGT. CDR3 region: CANSSGDTQYF. The CDR3 DNA sequence: TGTGCCAACTCCTCTGGAGATACGCAGTATTTT.

This clonotype was counted a few times. CDR3 coding DNA: TGTGCCAGCAGCGCGGGGACAGCCAAGGACACTGAAGCTTTCTTT. Protein: CASSAGTAKDTEAFF. The chain joins TRBV9 to TRBJ1-1, with TRBD1 identical over 7 bases. The ends lost 3 bases at V and 3 bases at J; junction bases unmatched: 8. CDR1 and CDR2 from the germline V gene are SGDLS and YYNGEE. CDR3 length: 15 amino acids.

The chain combines TRBV15 with TRBJ2-2, with 7 bases aligning to TRBD1. This CDR3 is 17 amino acids long. V shed 1 base and J 4 bases; nucleotides not matched to a gene: 9. Germline assignment: CDR1 LNHNV and CDR2 YYDKDF (reference sequence). CDR3 coding DNA: TGTGCCACCAGCAGAGGATTAGGGGGCGCAGGCACCGGGGAGCTGTTTTTT. This sequence encodes CATSRGLGGAGTGELFF.

This chain joins TRBV11-3 and TRBJ2-1; D gene unclear. Germline assignment: CDR1 SGHNT and CDR2 YENEEA. The V and J ends lost 0 bases and 4 bases respectively, with 4 bases between them. The CDR3 has 13 residues. CDR3 sequence: CASSLEEYNEQFF. CDR3 in DNA: TGTGCCAGCAGCTTAGAAGAATACAATGAGCAGTTCTTC.

At least ten counts were recorded for this clonotype. V and J are TRBV12-3 or TRBV12-4 and TRBJ1-4; TRBD1 agrees at 7 bases. This CDR3 has 13 amino acids. The junction had 8 bases not matched to a gene; V was cut back by 7 bases and J by 9 bases. The CDR3 here is CASTLQGRQKLFF. The CDR3 DNA sequence: TGTGCCAGCACCTTACAGGGGAGGCAAAAACTGTTTTTT.

This clonotype appeared a few times. The chain recombines TRBV28 with TRBJ2-5; TRBD1 aligns across 9 bases. This CDR3 spans 13 amino acids. V gave up 6 bases and J gave up 6 bases; unmatched junction bases: 5. In germline, CDR1 is MDHEN, CDR2 SYDVKM. The CDR3 DNA follows: TGTGCCAGCAGGGACAGGGGCGTGAAGACCCAGTACTTC. This codes for CASRDRGVKTQYF.

This clonotype was picked up many times. The chain carries TRBV28 and TRBJ2-3, with 7 bases aligning to TRBD1. V lost 7 bases, J lost 0 bases, and 7 bases stayed unmatched. Germline assignment: CDR1 MDHEN and CDR2 SYDVKM. This CDR3 comprises 15 residues. CDR3 sequence: CASTSQGDSTDTQYF. CDR3 sequence (DNA): TGTGCCAGCACCTCCCAGGGGGATAGCACAGATACGCAGTATTTT.